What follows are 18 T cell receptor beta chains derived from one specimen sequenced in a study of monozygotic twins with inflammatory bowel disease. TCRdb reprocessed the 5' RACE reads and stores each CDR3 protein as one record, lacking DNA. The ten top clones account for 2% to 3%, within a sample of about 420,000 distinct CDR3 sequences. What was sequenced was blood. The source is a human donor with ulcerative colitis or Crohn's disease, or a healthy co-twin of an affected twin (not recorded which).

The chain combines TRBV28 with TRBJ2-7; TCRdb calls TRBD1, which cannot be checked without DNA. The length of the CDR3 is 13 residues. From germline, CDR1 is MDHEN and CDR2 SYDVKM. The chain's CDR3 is CASTPGSSYEQYF.

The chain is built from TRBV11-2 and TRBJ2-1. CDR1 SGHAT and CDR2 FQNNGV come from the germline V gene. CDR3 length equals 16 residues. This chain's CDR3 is CASSLGKGNPYNEQFF.

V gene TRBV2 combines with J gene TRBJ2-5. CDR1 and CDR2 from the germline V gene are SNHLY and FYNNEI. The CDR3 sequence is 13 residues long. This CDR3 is CASSEVSQETQYF.

CDR3 protein: CASSHTDGPETEQYF. The chain links TRBV4-1 to TRBJ2-7; with no DNA, the TCRdb D assignment of TRBD2 cannot be verified. Germline CDR1 and CDR2: MGHRA and YSYEKL. The CDR3 consists of 15 residues.

This chain's CDR3 is CASSRTAARGYTF. The chain joins TRBV11-2 to TRBJ1-2. This CDR3 is 13 amino acids long. CDR1 and CDR2 (germline): SGHAT, FQNNGV.

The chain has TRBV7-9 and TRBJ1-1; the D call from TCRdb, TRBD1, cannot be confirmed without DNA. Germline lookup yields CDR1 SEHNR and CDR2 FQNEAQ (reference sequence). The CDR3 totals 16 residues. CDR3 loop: CASSFRDRGPRTEAFF.

The CDR3: CASSESGLGYTF. The genes are TRBV6-5 and TRBJ1-2; no DNA is available, so the TRBD1 call from TCRdb remains unchecked. This CDR3 region has 12 residues. CDR1 MNHEY and CDR2 SVGAGI come from the germline V gene.

This chain's CDR3 is CASSRGVGGSTDTQYF. The chain couples TRBV12-3 or TRBV12-4 to TRBJ2-3; with no DNA, the TCRdb D assignment of TRBD2 cannot be verified. This CDR3 is built from 16 residues.

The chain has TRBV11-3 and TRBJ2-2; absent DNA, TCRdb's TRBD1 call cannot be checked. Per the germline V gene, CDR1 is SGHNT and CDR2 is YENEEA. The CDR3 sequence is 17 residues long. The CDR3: CASSLGPGSAVAGELFF.

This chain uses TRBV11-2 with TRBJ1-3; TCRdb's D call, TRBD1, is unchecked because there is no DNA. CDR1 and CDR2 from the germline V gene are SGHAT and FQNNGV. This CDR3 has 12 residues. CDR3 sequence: CASSLAGLAIYF.

The CDR3 sequence: CSARGVDRGTDTQYF. The chain has TRBV20-1 and TRBJ2-3; the D gene TCRdb calls, TRBD1, cannot be checked with no DNA. The germline V gene has CDR1 DFQATT and CDR2 SNEGSKA (reference sequence). There are 15 residues in the CDR3.

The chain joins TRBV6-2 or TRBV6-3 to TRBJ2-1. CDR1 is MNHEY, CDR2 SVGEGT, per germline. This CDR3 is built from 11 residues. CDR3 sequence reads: CASSYQNEQFF.

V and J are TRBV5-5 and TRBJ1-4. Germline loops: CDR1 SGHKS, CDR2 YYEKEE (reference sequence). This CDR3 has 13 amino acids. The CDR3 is CASRPGVYEKLFF.

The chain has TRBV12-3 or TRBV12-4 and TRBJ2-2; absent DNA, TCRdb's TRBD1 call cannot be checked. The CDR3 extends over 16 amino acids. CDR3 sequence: CASRPVSKGVPRELFF.

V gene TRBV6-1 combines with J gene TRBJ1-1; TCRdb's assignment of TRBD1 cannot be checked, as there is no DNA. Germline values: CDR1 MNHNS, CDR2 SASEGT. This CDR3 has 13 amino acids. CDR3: CASRGMGTVPAFF.

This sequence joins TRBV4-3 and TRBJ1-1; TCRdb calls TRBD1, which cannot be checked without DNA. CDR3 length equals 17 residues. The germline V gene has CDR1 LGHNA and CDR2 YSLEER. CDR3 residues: CASSQDDRGIQNTEAFF.

CDR3 amino acids: CASGNLGGGATGELFF. The V call is TRBV27, the J call TRBJ2-2; absent DNA, TCRdb's TRBD2 call cannot be checked. This CDR3 has 16 amino acids. Germline V gives CDR1 MNHEY, CDR2 SMNVEV (reference sequence).

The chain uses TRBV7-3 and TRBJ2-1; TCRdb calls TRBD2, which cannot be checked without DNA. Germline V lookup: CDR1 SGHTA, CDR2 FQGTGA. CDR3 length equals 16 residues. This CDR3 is CASSLLAASSYNEQFF. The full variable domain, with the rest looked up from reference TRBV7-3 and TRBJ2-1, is GAGVSQTPSNKVTEKGKYVELRCDPISGHTALYWYRQSLGQGPEFLIYFQGTGAADDSGLPNDRFFAVRPEGSVSTLKIQRTERGDSAVYLCASSLLAASSYNEQFFGPGTRLTVL.